These 3 T cell receptor beta chains were sequenced from one sample in a study of cytomegalovirus exposure and HLA in healthy donors. Use of 60 Vbeta and 13 Jbeta primers characterized the PCR. Some clones are missing from TCRdb's copy, which holds only in-frame ones; the method was immunoSEQ multiplex PCR. There are about 120,000 clones in the sample; 75% to 85% occur only once, and around 9.5% lies in the top ten. Material for sequencing was PBMCs. Every receptor here comes from a female donor in good health and CMV-seropositive.

This clone came up a few times. The chain combines TRBV4-3 with TRBJ1-2; no definite D call. Germline assignment: CDR1 LGHNA and CDR2 YSLEER. The CDR3 consists of 16 residues. V lost 0 bases and J lost 1, with 12 bases in between. The CDR3 loop is CASSQDGPPYNYGYTF. The CDR3 region has the DNA TGCGCCAGCAGCCAAGATGGGCCCCCCTATAACTATGGCTACACCTTC.

This chain uses TRBV30 with TRBJ2-3; 11 nucleotides match TRBD2. Per the germline V gene, CDR1 is GTSNPN and CDR2 is SVGIG (reference sequence). The V and J ends lost 0 bases and 2 bases, in that order; junction bases with no gene match: 10. CDR3 length equals 18 residues. The CDR3 reads CAWSVTPTSGGFTDTQYF. Written as DNA, the CDR3 is TGTGCCTGGAGTGTAACCCCAACTAGCGGGGGATTCACAGATACGCAGTATTTT.

The V and J genes are TRBV4-3 and TRBJ1-1; 7 bases fit TRBD1. This CDR3 region has 14 residues. After removal of 0 bases from V and 10 bases from J, the junction contained 8 bases not matched to a gene. Germline loops: CDR1 LGHNA, CDR2 YSLEER. The CDR3 protein is CASSQDILTGTAFF. CDR3 DNA: TGCGCCAGCAGCCAAGATATTTTGACAGGGACAGCTTTCTTT.